This T cell receptor beta chain stems from a study of blood T cell repertoires in COVID-19. The wider study: COVID-19 samples from acute and convalescent phases originated in the United States, Italy and Spain.

In the authors' methods: Amplification with reference gene primers provided the estimates of nucleated cell counts. Using immunoSEQ multiplex PCR, the repertoire was profiled, and TCRdb retains in-frame clones only, with some absent. That table gives V, J and clone size, and the DNA gave D and trimming. Of about 260,000 clones listed, roughly 86% were seen once; the top ten hold roughly 8.5%. Germline V gene sequence: CDR1 KGHSH, CDR2 LQKENI. Trimming removed 3 bases at V and 4 bases at J, with 13 bases between. The CDR3 spans 15 residues. This TCR came from a man aged 35 to 55 with active or convalescent COVID-19. The rearrangement links TRBV18 to TRBJ2-1, with D maybe TRBD2 (7 bases). Sequences were obtained from peripheral blood. CDR3 bases: TGTGCCAGCTCACCGGGGAGGGGGATGTACAATGAGCAGTTCTTC. Its translation is CASSPGRGMYNEQFF.